This TCR beta chain stems from a study of cytomegalovirus exposure and HLA in healthy donors. PCR employed 60 Vbeta and 13 Jbeta primers. Measured with immunoSEQ multiplex PCR; TCRdb has only the in-frame clones, and not every one. The table includes approximately 170,000 clones, 77% detected once. Germline lookup yields CDR1 SGHTA and CDR2 FQGNSA. V gave up 4 bases and J gave up 4 bases; unmatched junction bases: 6. The CDR3 totals 16 residues. This sequence joins TRBV7-2 and TRBJ2-5; TRBD2 matches 13 bases. The sequenced sample consisted of PBMCs. The receptor comes from a woman in her thirties or forties in good health and CMV-seropositive. DNA for the CDR3: TGTGCCAGCAGCTACGGACTAGCGGGGGTGGGAGAGACCCAGTACTTC. It translates to CASSYGLAGVGETQYF.